The clone carrying this T cell receptor beta chain occurred a few times. Its antigen is undetermined. Each CDR3 protein is one row after TCRdb ran MiXCR on the reads. The repertoire has roughly 120,000 distinct CDR3 sequences, roughly a tenth of them found once; the top ten carry 31%. This record comes from a study of T cell repertoires in cytomegalovirus infection. On the study more broadly: Matching HLA type, along with CMV infection, was indicated by public TCR beta signatures.

V lost 1 base, J lost 6 bases, and 13 bases lay in between. The CDR3 length is 16 residues. Germline V CDR1 and CDR2: MGHRA, YSYEKL. The sequenced sample was PBMCs, sequenced either directly or after in vitro stimulation (not recorded which). The clonotype comes from a human donor in good health (CMV status not recorded). Some clones in this sample may be carry-over from other donors' samples. The chain recombines TRBV4-1 with TRBJ1-6; D not resolved. CDR3 sequence reads: CASSQGTGPFNSPLHF. In nucleotides, the CDR3 is TGCGCCAGCAGCCAAGGAACCGGGCCCTTTAATTCACCCCTCCACTTT.